The clone carrying this TCR beta chain was found many times. The sample comes from a study of T-cell reconstitution after alpha-beta-depleted transplantation in children. TCRbeta library construction was performed incorporating unique molecular identifiers. TCRdb itself ran the PCR reads through MiXCR, one entry per CDR3 protein. In the table there are over 550,000 distinct CDR3 sequences, about 10% of which are singletons. Germline V gene lookup returns CDR1 SGHTA and CDR2 FQGTGA. With 1 base clipped from V and 5 bases from J, the junction kept 10 bases outside the gene matches. The CDR3 loop spans 17 amino acids.

The rearrangement joins TRBV7-3 to TRBJ2-1, with TRBD1 matching 8 bases. The sample in question was PBMCs from the stem cell graft donor, obtained from the stem cell graft. This receptor was obtained from a human donor who donated a stem cell graft to a child with acute myeloid leukemia. The CDR3 region is CASSLIPDRGRNNEQFF. CDR3 nucleotide sequence: TGTGCCAGCAGCTTAATCCCTGACAGGGGTCGAAACAATGAGCAGTTCTTC.